This T cell receptor (beta chain) was sequenced for a study of breast tumors, draining lymph nodes, adjacent tissues. General study points: Findings are consistent with lymph node origin and intratumoral expansion of most tumor T cells. Tumor repertoires ranked between lymph nodes and nontumor tissue in diversity, with V and J gene preferences.

The CDR3 totals 15 residues. Germline V gene lookup returns CDR1 DFQATT and CDR2 SNEGSKA (reference sequence). The V and J ends lost 0 bases and 1 base, in that order; junction bases with no gene match: 5. This clonotype was found many times. Its specificity is not known. One entry per CDR3 protein, called by TCRdb with MiXCR from the multiplex PCR reads. The table has 150,000 to 250,000 distinct CDR3 sequences, about 32% seen once. Samples came from axillary lymph nodes draining the breast cancer. The source of this sequence is a female donor with breast cancer. Some clones in this sample may be carry-over from other donors' samples. The material sequenced was axillary lymph node tissue. The rearrangement uses TRBV20-1 and TRBJ2-7; 8 bases are shared with TRBD2. CDR3 DNA sequence: TGCAGTGCTAGAGATCAGGCTAGCGGGTCCTACGAGCAGTACTTC. Encoded protein: CSARDQASGSYEQYF.